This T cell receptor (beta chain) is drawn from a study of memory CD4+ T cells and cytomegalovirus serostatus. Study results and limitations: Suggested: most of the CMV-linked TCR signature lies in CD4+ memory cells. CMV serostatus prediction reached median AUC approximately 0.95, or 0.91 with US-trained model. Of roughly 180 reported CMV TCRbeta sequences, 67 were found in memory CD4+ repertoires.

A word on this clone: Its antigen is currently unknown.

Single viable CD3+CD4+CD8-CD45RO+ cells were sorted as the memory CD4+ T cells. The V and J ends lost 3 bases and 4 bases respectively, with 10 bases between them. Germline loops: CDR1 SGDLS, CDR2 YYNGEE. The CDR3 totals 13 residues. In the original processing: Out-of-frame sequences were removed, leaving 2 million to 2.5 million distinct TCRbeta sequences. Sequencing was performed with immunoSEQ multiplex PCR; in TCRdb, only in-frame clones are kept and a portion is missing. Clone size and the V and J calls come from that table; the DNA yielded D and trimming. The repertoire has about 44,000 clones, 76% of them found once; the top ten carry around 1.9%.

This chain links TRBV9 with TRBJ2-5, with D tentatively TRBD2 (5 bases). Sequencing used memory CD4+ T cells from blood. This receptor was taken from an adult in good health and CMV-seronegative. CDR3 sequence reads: CASSDGSGETQYF. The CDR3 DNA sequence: TGTGCCAGCAGCGACGGAAGCGGAGAGACCCAGTACTTC.